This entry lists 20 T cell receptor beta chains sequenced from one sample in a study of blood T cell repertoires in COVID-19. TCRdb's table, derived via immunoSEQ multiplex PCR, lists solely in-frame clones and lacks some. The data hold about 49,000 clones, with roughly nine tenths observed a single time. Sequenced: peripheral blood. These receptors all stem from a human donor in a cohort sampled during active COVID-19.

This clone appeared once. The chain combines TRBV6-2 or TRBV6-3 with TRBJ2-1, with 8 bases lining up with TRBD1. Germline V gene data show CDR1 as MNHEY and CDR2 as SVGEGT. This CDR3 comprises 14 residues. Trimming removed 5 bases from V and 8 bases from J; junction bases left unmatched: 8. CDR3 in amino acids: CASSPRDRSHEQFF. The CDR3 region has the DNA TGTGCCAGCAGTCCCAGGGACAGGAGTCATGAGCAGTTCTTC.

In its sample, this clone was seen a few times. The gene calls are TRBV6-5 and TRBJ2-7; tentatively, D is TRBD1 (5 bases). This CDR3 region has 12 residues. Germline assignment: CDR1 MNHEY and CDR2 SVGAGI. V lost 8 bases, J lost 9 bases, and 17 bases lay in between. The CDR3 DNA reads TGTGCCAGCCACAACGGCAGGGTAGCGCAGTACTTC. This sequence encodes CASHNGRVAQYF.

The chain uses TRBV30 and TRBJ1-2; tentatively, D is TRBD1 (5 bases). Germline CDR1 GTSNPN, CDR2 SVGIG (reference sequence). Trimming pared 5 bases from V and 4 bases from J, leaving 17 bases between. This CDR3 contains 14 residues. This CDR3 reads CAWHTKQASYGYTF. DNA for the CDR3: TGTGCCTGGCACACTAAACAGGCCTCCTATGGCTACACCTTC.

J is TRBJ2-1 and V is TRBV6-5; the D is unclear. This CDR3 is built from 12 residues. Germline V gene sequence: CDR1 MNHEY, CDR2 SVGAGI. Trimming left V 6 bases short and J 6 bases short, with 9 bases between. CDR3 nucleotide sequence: TGTGCCAGCAGCTCTGCGATCAATGAGCAGTTCTTC. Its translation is CASSSAINEQFF.

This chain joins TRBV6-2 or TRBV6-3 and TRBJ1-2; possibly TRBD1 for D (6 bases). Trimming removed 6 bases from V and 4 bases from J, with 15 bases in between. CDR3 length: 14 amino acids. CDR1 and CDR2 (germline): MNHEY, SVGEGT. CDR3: CASSLKGQTYGYTF. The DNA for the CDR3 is TGTGCCAGCAGCTTGAAAGGACAGACCTATGGCTACACCTTC.

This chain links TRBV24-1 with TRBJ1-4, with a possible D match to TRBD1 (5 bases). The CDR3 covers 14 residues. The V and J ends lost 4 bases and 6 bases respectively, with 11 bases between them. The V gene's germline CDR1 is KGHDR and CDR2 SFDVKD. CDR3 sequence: CATSEGGTDEKLFF. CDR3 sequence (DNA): TGTGCCACCAGTGAGGGCGGGACTGATGAAAAACTGTTTTTT.

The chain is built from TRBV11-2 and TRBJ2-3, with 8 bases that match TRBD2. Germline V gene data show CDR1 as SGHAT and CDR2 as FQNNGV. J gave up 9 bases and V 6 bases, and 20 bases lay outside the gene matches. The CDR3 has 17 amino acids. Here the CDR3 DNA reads TGTGCCAGCAGAGAAGGCTGGTTCTCGGGGGGGGCGGCCACGCAGTATTTT. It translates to CASREGWFSGGAATQYF.

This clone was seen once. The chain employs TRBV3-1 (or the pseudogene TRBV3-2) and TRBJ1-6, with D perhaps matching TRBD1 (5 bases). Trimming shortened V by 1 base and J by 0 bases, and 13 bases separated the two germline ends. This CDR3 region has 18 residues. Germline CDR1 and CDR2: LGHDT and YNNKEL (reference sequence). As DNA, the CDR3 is TGTGCCAGCAGCCAAGGCATCAGGGCGGCCTCCTATAATTCACCCCTCCACTTT. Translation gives CASSQGIRAASYNSPLHF.

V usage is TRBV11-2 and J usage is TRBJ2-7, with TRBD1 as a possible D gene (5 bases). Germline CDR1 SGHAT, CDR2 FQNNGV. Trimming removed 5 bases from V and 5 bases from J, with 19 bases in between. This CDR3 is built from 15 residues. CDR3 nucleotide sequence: TGTGCCAGCAGCCGAGAAGGGGTTGGAGTGAACGAGCAGTACTTC. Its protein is CASSREGVGVNEQYF.

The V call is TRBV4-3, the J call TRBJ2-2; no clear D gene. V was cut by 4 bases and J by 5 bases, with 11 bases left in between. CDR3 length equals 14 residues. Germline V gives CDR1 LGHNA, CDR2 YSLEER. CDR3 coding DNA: TGCGCCAGCAGCCGCCGTCGTGAGACCGGGGAGCTGTTTTTT. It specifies CASSRRRETGELFF.

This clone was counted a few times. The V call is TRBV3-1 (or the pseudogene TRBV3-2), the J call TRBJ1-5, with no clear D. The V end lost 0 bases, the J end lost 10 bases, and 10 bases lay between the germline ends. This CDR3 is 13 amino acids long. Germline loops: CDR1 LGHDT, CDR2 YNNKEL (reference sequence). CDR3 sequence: CASSQDLGFPQHF. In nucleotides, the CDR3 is TGTGCCAGCAGCCAAGATCTTGGCTTCCCCCAGCATTTT.

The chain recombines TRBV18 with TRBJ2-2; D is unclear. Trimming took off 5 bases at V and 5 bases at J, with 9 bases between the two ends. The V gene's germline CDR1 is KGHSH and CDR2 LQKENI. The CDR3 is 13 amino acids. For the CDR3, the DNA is TGTGCCAGCTCATTGACACCGACCGGGGAGCTGTTTTTT. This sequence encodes CASSLTPTGELFF.

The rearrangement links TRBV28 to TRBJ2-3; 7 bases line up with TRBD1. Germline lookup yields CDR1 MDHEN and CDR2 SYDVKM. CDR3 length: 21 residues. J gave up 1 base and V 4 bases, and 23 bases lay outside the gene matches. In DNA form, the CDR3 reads TGTGCCAGCAGTTGGACTCTCCGGGACAGTACGGACGGCTCGGGCACAGATACGCAGTATTTT. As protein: CASSWTLRDSTDGSGTDTQYF. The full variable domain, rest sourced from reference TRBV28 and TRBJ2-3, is DVKVTQSSRYLVKRTGEKVFLECVQDMDHENMFWYRQDPGLGLRLIYFSYDVKMKEKGDIPEGYSVSREKKERFSLILESASTNQTSMYLCASSWTLRDSTDGSGTDTQYFGPGTRLTVL.

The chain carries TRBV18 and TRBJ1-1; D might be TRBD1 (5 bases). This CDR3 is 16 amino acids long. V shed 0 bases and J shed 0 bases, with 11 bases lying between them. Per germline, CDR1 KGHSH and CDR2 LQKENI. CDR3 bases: TGTGCCAGCTCACCACCGTTACAGGTACTGAACACTGAAGCTTTCTTT. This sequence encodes CASSPPLQVLNTEAFF.

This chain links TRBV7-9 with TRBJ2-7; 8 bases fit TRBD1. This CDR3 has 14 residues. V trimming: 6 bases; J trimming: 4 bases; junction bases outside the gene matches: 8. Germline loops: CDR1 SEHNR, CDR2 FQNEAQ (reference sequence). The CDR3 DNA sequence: TGTGCCAGCAGTCGCGGACAGGGAGGATACGAGCAGTACGTC. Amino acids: CASSRGQGGYEQYV.

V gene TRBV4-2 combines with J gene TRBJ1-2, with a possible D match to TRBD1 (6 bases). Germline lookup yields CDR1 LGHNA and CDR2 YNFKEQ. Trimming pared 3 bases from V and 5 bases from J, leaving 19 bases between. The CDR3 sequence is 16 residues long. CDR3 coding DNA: TGTGCCAGCAGCCAGGGGGCCGGGACGGACCTTTATGGCTACACCTTC. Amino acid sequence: CASSQGAGTDLYGYTF.

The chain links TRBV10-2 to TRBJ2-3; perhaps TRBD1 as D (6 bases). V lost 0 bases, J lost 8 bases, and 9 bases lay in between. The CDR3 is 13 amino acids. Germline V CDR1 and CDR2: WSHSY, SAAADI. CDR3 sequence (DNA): TGCGCCAGCAGTGAGTCAATCAGGGGTACGCAGTATTTT. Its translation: CASSESIRGTQYF.

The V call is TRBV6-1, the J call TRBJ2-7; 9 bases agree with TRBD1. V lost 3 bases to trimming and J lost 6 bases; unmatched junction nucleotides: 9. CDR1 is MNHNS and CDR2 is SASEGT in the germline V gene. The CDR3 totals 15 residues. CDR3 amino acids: CASSDALGQGGEQYF. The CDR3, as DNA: TGTGCCAGCAGTGATGCATTGGGACAGGGTGGCGAGCAGTACTTC.

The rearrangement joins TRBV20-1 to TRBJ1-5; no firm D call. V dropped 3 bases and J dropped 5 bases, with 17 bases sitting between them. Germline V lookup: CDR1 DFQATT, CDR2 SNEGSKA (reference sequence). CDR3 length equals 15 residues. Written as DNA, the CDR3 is TGCAGTGCTAGTCATCTGCGGCGGGTGGATCAGCCCCAGCATTTT. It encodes CSASHLRRVDQPQHF.

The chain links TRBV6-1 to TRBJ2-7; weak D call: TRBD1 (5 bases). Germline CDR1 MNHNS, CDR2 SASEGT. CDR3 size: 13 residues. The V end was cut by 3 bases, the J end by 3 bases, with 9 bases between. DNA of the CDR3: TGTGCCAGCAGTGAGGGGCAGAACTACGAGCAGTACGTC. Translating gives CASSEGQNYEQYV.